This is a list of T cell receptor beta chains from one sample in a study of CD8 T cells in Susac syndrome. One entry per CDR3 protein results from TCRdb running MiXCR on the immunoSEQ multiplex PCR reads. Seen here are 150,000 to 200,000 distinct CDR3 sequences, over 75% observed once, and the top ten hold around 0.1%. The sequenced sample was CD4+ T cells from PBMCs. These receptors were taken from a human donor with Susac syndrome. CDR3s include the opening cysteine and the closing phenylalanine or tryptophan. The order of the fields is V gene, J gene, D gene, clone size, CDR3 protein, CDR3 DNA. The D gene is left open where the match is weak. The size entry is marked missing in some rows and otherwise reads once, few, many or a size class.

TRBV29-1	TRBJ2-1	TRBD1	-	CSPGTGSISNYNEQFF	TGCAGCCCCGGGACAGGGAGTATTAGTAACTACAATGAGCAGTTCTTC
TRBV20-1	TRBJ1-2	TRBD1	-	CSAKGQGYGYTF	TGCAGTGCTAAGGGACAGGGCTATGGCTACACCTTC
TRBV10-3	TRBJ2-7	TRBD2	-	CAISASGGGDYEQYF	TGTGCCATCAGTGCCTCTGGCGGGGGGGACTACGAGCAGTACTTC
TRBV3-1	TRBJ2-5	-	once	CASSQALQNLYF	TGTGCCAGCAGCCAAGCCCTCCAGAATTTGTACTTC
TRBV19	TRBJ1-1	TRBD1	-	CASSIRDRMNTEAFF	TGTGCCAGTAGTATCCGGGACAGGATGAACACTGAAGCTTTCTTT
TRBV4-1	TRBJ2-6	-	-	CASSQENTPNSGANVLTF	TGCGCCAGCAGCCAAGAGAACACCCCGAACTCTGGGGCCAACGTCCTGACTTTC
TRBV2	TRBJ1-1	-	-	CASTKDLGNTEAFF	TGTGCCAGCACCAAGGACCTCGGAAACACTGAAGCTTTCTTT
TRBV27	TRBJ2-5	-	-	CASRKDGFKETQYF	TGTGCCAGCAGGAAGGACGGTTTCAAAGAGACCCAGTACTTC
TRBV12-3/TRBV12-4	TRBJ1-3	-	-	CASSLGQGSIYF	TGTGCCAGCAGTTTGGGCCAGGGGAGCATATATTTT
TRBV6-5	TRBJ1-5	-	-	CASSYGGFGQPQHF	TGTGCCAGCAGTTACGGGGGTTTCGGGCAGCCCCAGCATTTT
TRBV20-1	TRBJ2-4	TRBD1	-	CSAPRGQGENIQYF	TGCAGTGCCCCTCGGGGACAGGGGGAAAACATTCAGTACTTC
TRBV7-3	TRBJ2-2	-	-	CASSPTRVDITGELVF	TGTGCCAGCAGCCCGACCAGGGTCGATATAACCGGGGAGCTGGTTTTT
TRBV3-1	TRBJ2-1	-	-	CASSQDLGTYNGQFF	TGTGCCAGCAGCCAAGATCTCGGAACCTACAATGGGCAGTTCTTC
TRBV4-1	TRBJ1-6	TRBD1	-	CASSPQGAVDSPLHF	TGCGCCAGCAGCCCACAGGGGGCTGTGGATTCACCCCTCCACTTT
TRBV9	TRBJ2-7	-	-	CASSVVRDSTLYEQYF	TGTGCCAGCAGCGTAGTCCGGGACTCGACGCTTTACGAGCAGTACTTC
TRBV6-1	TRBJ2-7	TRBD1	-	CASIIPGTGGAGEQYF	TGTGCCAGCATCATTCCCGGGACAGGGGGCGCGGGTGAGCAGTACTTC
TRBV5-1	TRBJ1-2	-	-	CASSPADSSYGYTF	TGCGCCAGCAGCCCGGCGGACAGCAGCTATGGCTACACCTTC
TRBV20-1	TRBJ2-1	-	-	CSASFGRGTNEQFF	TGCAGTGCTAGTTTTGGACGGGGAACTAATGAGCAGTTCTTC
TRBV12-3/TRBV12-4	TRBJ2-1	TRBD2	-	CASSLSSGPNNEQFF	TGTGCCAGCAGTTTAAGTAGCGGGCCAAACAATGAGCAGTTCTTC
TRBV7-3	TRBJ2-1	TRBD2	once	CASSFASGDNEQFF	TGTGCCAGCAGCTTTGCTAGCGGGGACAATGAGCAGTTCTTC
TRBV21-1	TRBJ1-2	-	-	CASSTLGGPYNYGYTF	TGTGCCAGCAGCACCCTCGGGGGGCCCTATAACTATGGCTACACCTTC
TRBV6-2/TRBV6-3	TRBJ2-2	-	-	CASAWRGNTGELFF	TGTGCCAGCGCCTGGCGGGGGAACACCGGGGAGCTGTTTTTT
TRBV4-1	TRBJ2-2	TRBD1	-	CASRTGYGTGELFF	TGCGCCAGCAGGACAGGGTACGGCACCGGGGAGCTGTTTTTT
TRBV6-1	TRBJ1-6	TRBD1	-	CASSLGQGSYNSPLHF	TGTGCCAGCAGCCTCGGACAGGGCTCCTATAATTCACCCCTCCACTTT
TRBV5-6	TRBJ1-2	TRBD1	-	CASSLGTGEFGYTF	TGTGCCAGCAGCTTGGGGACAGGGGAATTTGGCTACACCTTC
TRBV7-8	TRBJ2-1	-	-	CASSLAAGKTGNEQFF	TGTGCCAGCAGCTTAGCCGCGGGAAAGACTGGCAATGAGCAGTTCTTC
TRBV3-1	TRBJ1-2	-	-	CASSQVRGDKNGYTF	TGTGCCAGCAGCCAAGTTCGCGGGGACAAAAATGGCTACACCTTC
TRBV4-1	TRBJ1-2	-	-	CASSPRTSNYGYTF	TGCGCCAGCAGCCCCCGTACTTCTAACTATGGCTACACCTTC
TRBV5-6	TRBJ1-3	-	-	CASSTGQSGNTIYF	TGTGCCAGCAGCACGGGACAAAGTGGAAACACCATATATTTT
TRBV20-1	TRBJ2-7	TRBD1	-	CSASTGTASYEQYF	TGCAGTGCTAGTACCGGGACAGCGTCCTACGAGCAGTACTTC
TRBV2	TRBJ1-2	-	-	CASSEGPEGGYTF	TGTGCCAGCAGTGAGGGCCCCGAGGGTGGCTACACCTTC
TRBV6-6	TRBJ2-7	-	-	CASNPGTVVTYEQYF	TGTGCCAGCAACCCTGGCACTGTGGTTACCTACGAGCAGTACTTC
TRBV9	TRBJ1-5	TRBD1	-	CASSKAGGDQPQHF	TGTGCCAGCAGTAAAGCAGGGGGCGATCAGCCCCAGCATTTT
TRBV20-1	TRBJ1-1	TRBD1	-	CSARQRRTGGNTEAFF	TGCAGTGCTAGACAAAGACGGACAGGGGGGAACACTGAAGCTTTCTTT
TRBV27	TRBJ2-2	TRBD1	-	CASRRDRGNTGELFF	TGTGCCAGCAGGCGGGACAGGGGTAACACCGGGGAGCTCTTTTTT
TRBV6-6	TRBJ2-7	-	-	CATTGNSYEQYF	TGTGCCACGACCGGGAACTCCTACGAGCAGTACTTC
TRBV6-5	TRBJ1-2	-	-	CASTGGRDYGYTF	TGTGCCAGCACTGGGGGTCGGGACTATGGCTACACCTTC
TRBV6-5	TRBJ1-4	-	once	CASRRTATNEKLFF	TGTGCCAGCCGACGGACAGCAACTAATGAAAAACTGTTTTTT
TRBV2	TRBJ1-2	-	-	CASSEGGVGYGYTF	TGTGCCAGCAGTGAAGGGGGAGTCGGCTATGGCTACACCTTC
TRBV4-2	TRBJ2-3	TRBD1	-	CASRGRDRGRFGTDTQYF	TGTGCCAGCCGGGGGAGGGACAGGGGTCGGTTTGGCACAGATACGCAGTATTTT